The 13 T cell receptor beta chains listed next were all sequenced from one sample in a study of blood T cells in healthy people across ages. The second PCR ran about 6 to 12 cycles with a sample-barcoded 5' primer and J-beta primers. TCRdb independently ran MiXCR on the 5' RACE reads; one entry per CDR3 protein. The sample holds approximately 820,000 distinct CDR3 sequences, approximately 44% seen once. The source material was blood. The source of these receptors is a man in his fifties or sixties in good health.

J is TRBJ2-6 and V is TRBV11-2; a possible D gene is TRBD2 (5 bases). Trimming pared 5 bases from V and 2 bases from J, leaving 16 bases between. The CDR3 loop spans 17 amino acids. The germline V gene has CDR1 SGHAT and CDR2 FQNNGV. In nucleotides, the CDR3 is TGTGCCAGCAGCCCAGAGGGCCGGGGAGCTGGGGCCAACGTCCTGACTTTC. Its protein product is CASSPEGRGAGANVLTF.

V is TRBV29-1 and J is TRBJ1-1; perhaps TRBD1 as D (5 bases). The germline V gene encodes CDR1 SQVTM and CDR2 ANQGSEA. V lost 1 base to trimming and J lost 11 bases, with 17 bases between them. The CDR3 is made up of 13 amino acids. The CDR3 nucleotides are TGCAGCGTTGAAGGTCGTGGGGGGTACGGGGCTTTCTTT. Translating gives CSVEGRGGYGAFF.

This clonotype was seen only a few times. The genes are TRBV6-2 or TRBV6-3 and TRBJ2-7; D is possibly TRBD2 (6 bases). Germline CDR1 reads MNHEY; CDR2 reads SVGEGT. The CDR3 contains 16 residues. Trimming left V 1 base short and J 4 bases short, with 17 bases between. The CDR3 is CASSYYLGGKTYEQYF. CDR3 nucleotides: TGTGCCAGCAGTTACTATTTAGGAGGGAAAACTTACGAGCAGTACTTC.

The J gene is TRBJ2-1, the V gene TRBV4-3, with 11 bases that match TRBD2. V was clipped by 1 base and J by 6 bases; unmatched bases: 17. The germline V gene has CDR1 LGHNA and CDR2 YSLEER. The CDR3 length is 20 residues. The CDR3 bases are TGCGCCAGCAGCCAAGTGCTAGGGCTAGCGGGGGGCAAAGAATTCAATGAGCAGTTCTTC. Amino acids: CASSQVLGLAGGKEFNEQFF.

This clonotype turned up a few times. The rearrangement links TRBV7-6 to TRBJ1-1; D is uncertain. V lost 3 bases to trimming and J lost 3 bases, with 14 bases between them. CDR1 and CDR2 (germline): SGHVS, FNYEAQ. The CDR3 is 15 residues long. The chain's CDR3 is CASSFKAGGDTEAFF. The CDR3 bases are TGTGCCAGCAGCTTTAAAGCGGGTGGGGACACTGAAGCTTTCTTT.

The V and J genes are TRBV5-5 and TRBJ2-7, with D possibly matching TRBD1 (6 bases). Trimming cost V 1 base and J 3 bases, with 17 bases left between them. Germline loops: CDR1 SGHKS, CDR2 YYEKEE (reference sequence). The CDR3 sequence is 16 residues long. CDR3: CASSLRPQGVNYEQYV. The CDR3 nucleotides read TGTGCCAGCAGCTTGCGGCCACAGGGTGTAAACTACGAGCAGTACGTC.

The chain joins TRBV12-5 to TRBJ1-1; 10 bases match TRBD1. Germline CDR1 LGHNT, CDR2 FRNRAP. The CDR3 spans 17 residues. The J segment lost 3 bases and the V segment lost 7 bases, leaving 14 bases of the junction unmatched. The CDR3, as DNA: TGTGCTAGTGCCCGCCGGGACAGGGGTGTGGTTGACACTGAAGCTTTCTTT. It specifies CASARRDRGVVDTEAFF.

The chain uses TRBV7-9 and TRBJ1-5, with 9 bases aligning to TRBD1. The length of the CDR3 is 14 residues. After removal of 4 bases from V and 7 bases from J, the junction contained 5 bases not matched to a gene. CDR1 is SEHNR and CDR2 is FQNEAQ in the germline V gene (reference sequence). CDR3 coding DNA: TGTGCCAGCAGCTCGGGGACAGGGCGCCAGCCCCAGCATTTT. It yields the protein CASSSGTGRQPQHF.

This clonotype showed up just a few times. The CDR3 DNA sequence: TGTGCCAGCAGTTATATTTTCTATGGGAATTCACCCCTCCACTTT. It translates to CASSYIFYGNSPLHF. V usage is TRBV27 and J usage is TRBJ1-6; unclear D gene. The CDR3 is 15 amino acids. Trimming shortened V by 4 bases and J by 7 bases, and 14 bases separated the two germline ends. The germline V gene has CDR1 MNHEY and CDR2 SMNVEV (reference sequence).

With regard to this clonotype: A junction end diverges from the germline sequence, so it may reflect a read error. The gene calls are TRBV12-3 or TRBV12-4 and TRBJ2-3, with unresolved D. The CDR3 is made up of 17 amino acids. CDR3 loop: CASSRKTTRVSTDAQYF. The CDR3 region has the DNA TGTGCCAGCAGCCGAAAAACGACCAGAGTGAGCACAGATGCGCAGTATTTT.

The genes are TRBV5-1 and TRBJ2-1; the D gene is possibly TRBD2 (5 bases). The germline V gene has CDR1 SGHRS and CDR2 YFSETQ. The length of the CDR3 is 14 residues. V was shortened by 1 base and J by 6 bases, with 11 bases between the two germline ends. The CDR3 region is CASSLSGVLNEQFF. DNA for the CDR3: TGCGCCAGCAGCTTGTCCGGGGTACTCAATGAGCAGTTCTTC.

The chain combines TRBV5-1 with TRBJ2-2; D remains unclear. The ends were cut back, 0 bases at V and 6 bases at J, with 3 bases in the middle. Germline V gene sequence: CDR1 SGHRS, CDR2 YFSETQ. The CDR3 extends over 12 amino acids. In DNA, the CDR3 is TGCGCCAGCAGCTTGGGATCCGGGGAGCTGTTTTTT. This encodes CASSLGSGELFF.

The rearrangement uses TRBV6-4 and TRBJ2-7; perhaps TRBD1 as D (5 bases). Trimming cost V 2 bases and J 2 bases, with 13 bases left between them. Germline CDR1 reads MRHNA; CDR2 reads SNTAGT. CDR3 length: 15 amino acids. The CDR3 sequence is CASSDPRTLTYEQYF. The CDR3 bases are TGTGCCAGCAGTGACCCTAGGACACTCACCTACGAGCAGTACTTC.